The 31 T cell receptor beta chains below were found in one sample sequenced in a study of CD8 T cells in ankylosing spondylitis (dated by TCRdb to 2017 to 2019). The method behind the library was 5' RACE. These reads were obtained on an Illumina HiSeq 2500. Starting from the raw public reads, TCRdb applied fastp trimming at Q25, assembled clones with MiXCR and retained in-frame beta chains. Every CDR3 protein is listed once, alongside the most common genes and DNA of its rows. The sample table holds about 360,000 distinct CDR3 sequences, of which over 12% were seen once. Together, the top ten hold 0.95% to 1.4% of the sample. The sample comprised blood, either unsorted or a sorted T cell fraction (not recorded which). These receptors all stem from a male donor with ankylosing spondylitis or in good health (not recorded which).

The chain is built from TRBV5-1 and TRBJ2-5, with TRBD1 identical over 8 bases. V trimming: 4 bases; J trimming: 1 base; junction bases outside the gene matches: 9. The CDR3 loop spans 16 amino acids. CDR1 and CDR2 from the germline V gene are SGHRS and YFSETQ. CDR3: CASSHRPDRGQETQYF. The CDR3 nucleotides read TGCGCCAGCAGCCACCGCCCCGACAGGGGCCAAGAGACCCAGTACTTC.

This clonotype has only a few counts. The chain recombines TRBV7-9 with TRBJ1-4, with D perhaps matching TRBD1 (5 bases). Germline V gene data show CDR1 as SEHNR and CDR2 as FQNEAQ (reference sequence). CDR3 size: 13 residues. The germline V and J ends were trimmed by 11 bases and 3 bases, with 13 bases remaining between them. The CDR3 bases are TGTGCCGGGAGGGACCGATCTAATGAAAAACTGTTTTTT. Protein: CAGRDRSNEKLFF.

This chain joins TRBV3-1 and TRBJ1-1; D remains unclear. CDR1 is LGHDT, CDR2 YNNKEL, per germline (reference sequence). The V end lost 4 bases, the J end lost 4 bases, and 13 bases lay between the germline ends. This CDR3 region has 14 residues. The DNA of the CDR3 is TGTGCCAGCAGCCGCAAGGAGCGGAGCACTGAAGCTTTCTTT. Its translation is CASSRKERSTEAFF.

The gene calls are TRBV5-1 and TRBJ2-5, with TRBD1 identical over 9 bases. The germline gives CDR1 SGHRS, CDR2 YFSETQ. J gave up 4 bases and V 4 bases, and 8 bases lay outside the gene matches. CDR3 length equals 15 residues. The CDR3: CASSPGTGPGETQYF. The CDR3 region has the DNA TGCGCCAGCAGCCCGGGGACAGGGCCTGGAGAGACCCAGTACTTC.

This chain joins TRBV12-5 and TRBJ2-5, with 11 bases aligning to TRBD1. Germline V gives CDR1 LGHNT, CDR2 FRNRAP. The CDR3 extends over 16 amino acids. V lost 6 bases to trimming and J lost 4 bases; unmatched junction nucleotides: 10. CDR3 amino acids: CASGLGQGARLETQYF. The CDR3 DNA reads as TGTGCTAGTGGCTTAGGACAGGGGGCGAGGTTAGAGACCCAGTACTTC.

The chain is built from TRBV19 and TRBJ2-1, with D possibly being TRBD2 (6 bases). Germline V gene sequence: CDR1 LNHDA, CDR2 SQIVND (reference sequence). CDR3 size: 16 residues. V lost 2 bases to trimming and J lost 9 bases, with 20 bases between them. CDR3 loop: CASSIRCLASYCEQFF. DNA of the CDR3: TGTGCCAGTAGTATAAGGTGTCTAGCGTCTTATTGTGAGCAGTTCTTC.

This chain connects TRBV20-1 to TRBJ2-2; the D gene is possibly TRBD2 (7 bases). CDR3 length: 16 amino acids. Trimming left V 3 bases short and J 0 bases short, with 14 bases between. Germline V lookup: CDR1 DFQATT, CDR2 SNEGSKA (reference sequence). CDR3 sequence: CSAREGGTSNTGELFF. CDR3 nucleotides: TGCAGTGCTAGGGAGGGGGGGACTTCGAACACCGGGGAGCTGTTTTTT.

The chain recombines TRBV6-2 or TRBV6-3 with TRBJ2-7; D might be TRBD1 or TRBD2, each matching 5 bases. CDR1 is MNHEY, CDR2 SVGEGT, per germline. V lost 0 bases to trimming and J lost 7 bases, with 19 bases between them. The CDR3 runs to 16 residues. The CDR3 is CASSYSRGPLLGEQYF. The CDR3 DNA follows: TGTGCCAGCAGTTACTCTAGGGGACCGCTTTTGGGGGAGCAGTACTTC.

The rearrangement uses TRBV7-9 and TRBJ1-2; no clear D. Germline values: CDR1 SEHNR, CDR2 FQNEAQ (reference sequence). V was pared by 1 base and J by 6 bases, with 9 bases between. The CDR3 covers 13 residues. The CDR3 DNA reads as TGTGCCAGCAGCTTAGGCGACGGAGATGGCTACACCTTC. This sequence encodes CASSLGDGDGYTF.

The CDR3 protein is CASKQGSQPQHF. Written as DNA, the CDR3 is TGTGCCAGCAAGCAGGGGAGTCAGCCCCAGCATTTT. The chain employs TRBV28 and TRBJ1-5, with D possibly matching TRBD1 (6 bases). Germline-derived CDR1 and CDR2 are MDHEN and SYDVKM. The ends were cut back, 7 bases at V and 6 bases at J, with 10 bases in the middle. CDR3 length: 12 residues.

This clonotype was found a few times. V gene TRBV2 combines with J gene TRBJ2-7; 8 bases are shared with TRBD1. The CDR3 spans 14 residues. V shed 3 bases and J 6 bases; nucleotides not matched to a gene: 7. In germline, CDR1 is SNHLY, CDR2 FYNNEI. CDR3 sequence reads: CASSDLGQDGEQYF. CDR3 nucleotide sequence: TGTGCCAGCAGTGACCTGGGACAGGATGGCGAGCAGTACTTC.

This clonotype was seen more than once but under ten times. V and J are TRBV25-1 and TRBJ2-7; TRBD1 matches 7 bases. The CDR3 loop spans 16 amino acids. Germline assignment: CDR1 MGHDK and CDR2 SYGVNS. Losses at the gene ends were 2 bases for V and 0 bases for J; bases not matched to a gene: 7. The CDR3 reads CASSEVSGTVSYEQYF. The CDR3 coding sequence is TGTGCCAGCAGTGAAGTCTCTGGGACAGTCTCCTACGAGCAGTACTTC.

The chain employs TRBV3-1 and TRBJ2-7; 7 nucleotides match TRBD2. CDR3 length: 15 amino acids. Trimming removed 0 bases from V and 5 bases from J; junction bases left unmatched: 7. Germline V CDR1 and CDR2: LGHDT, YNNKEL (reference sequence). The CDR3 coding sequence is TGTGCCAGCAGCCAAGAATTGGCGGGAGCACACGAGCAGTACTTC. This translates into CASSQELAGAHEQYF.

The chain links TRBV10-3 to TRBJ2-2; tentatively, D is TRBD2 (6 bases). V was clipped by 6 bases and J by 1 base, with 9 bases between them. The CDR3 is 14 amino acids. Germline-derived CDR1 and CDR2 are ENHRY and SYGVKD. CDR3 residues: CAISLGLNTGELFF. The CDR3 bases are TGTGCCATCAGCTTGGGACTGAACACCGGGGAGCTGTTTTTT.

The chain combines TRBV20-1 with TRBJ2-5; D perhaps matches TRBD2 (6 bases). V was shortened by 3 bases and J by 0 bases, with 11 bases between the two germline ends. The CDR3 spans 14 residues. Germline V lookup: CDR1 DFQATT, CDR2 SNEGSKA (reference sequence). CDR3 region: CSASQGGHQETQYF. The DNA for the CDR3 is TGCAGTGCTAGTCAAGGAGGGCACCAAGAGACCCAGTACTTC.

CDR3 loop: CASSFGYLTVPSYEQYF. CDR3 DNA: TGCGCCAGCAGCTTCGGATACCTCACCGTACCTTCCTACGAGCAGTACTTC. The gene calls are TRBV5-1 and TRBJ2-7; D is unclear. Germline CDR1 SGHRS, CDR2 YFSETQ. The CDR3 loop spans 17 amino acids. V lost 2 bases and J 1 base, leaving 19 bases between the germline ends. The full variable domain, rest sourced from reference TRBV5-1 and TRBJ2-7, is KAGVTQTPRYLIKTRGQQVTLSCSPISGHRSVSWYQQTPGQGLQFLFEYFSETQRNKGNFPGRFSGRQFSNSRSEMNVSTLELGDSALYLCASSFGYLTVPSYEQYFGPGTRLTVT.

This chain joins TRBV12-3 or TRBV12-4 and TRBJ2-2; D is perhaps TRBD1 or TRBD2 (5 bases each). Deletions cut 6 bases from V and 4 bases from J, with 15 bases between. This CDR3 has 15 amino acids. The CDR3 loop is CASSLRGAPTGELFF. CDR3 DNA: TGTGCCAGCAGCCTACGAGGGGCTCCCACCGGGGAGCTGTTTTTT.

This clonotype was found a few times. This chain uses TRBV12-3 or TRBV12-4 with TRBJ2-7; D is tentatively TRBD1 or TRBD2 (5 bases each). The CDR3 spans 14 residues. The V end was cut by 6 bases, the J end by 3 bases, with 15 bases between. The CDR3 nucleotides are TGTGCCAGCAGCCGGGGCCCTGTTTTCTACGAGCAGTACTTC. It translates to CASSRGPVFYEQYF.

Only a few counts were recorded for this clonotype. V is TRBV4-2 and J is TRBJ2-1, with D unclear. Germline lookup yields CDR1 LGHNA and CDR2 YNFKEQ. V lost 6 bases to trimming and J lost 9 bases, with 12 bases between them. CDR3 size: 12 residues. The DNA of the CDR3 is TGTGCCAGCAGTCAATCGAGGTCTGAGCAGTTCTTC. Protein: CASSQSRSEQFF.

Only a few counts were recorded for this clonotype. V and J are TRBV20-1 and TRBJ2-5; possible D gene TRBD2, 6 bases. The V end was cut by 3 bases, the J end by 5 bases, with 13 bases between. Germline V lookup: CDR1 DFQATT, CDR2 SNEGSKA (reference sequence). This CDR3 contains 13 residues. CDR3 nucleotide sequence: TGCAGTGCTAGTCGACTAGGAGTGGAGACCCAGTACTTC. Its protein product is CSASRLGVETQYF.

This clonotype has more than one count but fewer than ten. The gene calls are TRBV12-3 or TRBV12-4 and TRBJ1-2, with 7 positions matching TRBD1. The CDR3 contains 15 residues. The J segment lost 6 bases and the V segment lost 5 bases, leaving 12 bases of the junction unmatched. The CDR3 DNA reads as TGTGCCAGCAGTGTCCACAGGGGAGAGGTTGATGGCTACACCTTC. Translation: CASSVHRGEVDGYTF.

The rearrangement uses TRBV5-1 and TRBJ2-1; D remains ambiguous. The germline CDR1 and CDR2 sequences are SGHRS and YFSETQ. The CDR3 covers 15 residues. V was clipped by 1 base and J by 3 bases, with 11 bases between them. Here the CDR3 reads CASSLRAGSYNEQFF. Written as DNA, the CDR3 is TGCGCCAGCAGCTTGAGGGCAGGTAGCTACAATGAGCAGTTCTTC.

V is TRBV20-1 and J is TRBJ2-1, with 10 nucleotides matching TRBD2. The CDR3 sequence is 14 residues long. The V gene end was trimmed by 6 bases and the J gene end by 5 bases; junction bases not matched to a gene: 7. CDR1 is DFQATT and CDR2 is SNEGSKA in the germline V gene (reference sequence). CDR3 protein: CSALLSGRNNEQFF. The CDR3 nucleotides read TGCAGTGCACTTCTTAGCGGGAGGAACAATGAGCAGTTCTTC.

This clonotype was detected ten times or more. The chain joins TRBV10-1 to TRBJ2-1; D possibly corresponds to TRBD1 (7 bases). Trimming removed 7 bases from V and 7 bases from J, with 14 bases in between. Germline values: CDR1 WNHNN, CDR2 SYGVQD (reference sequence). This CDR3 has 13 amino acids. CDR3 nucleotide sequence: TGCGCCAGCATGGAGGGGGCACGGAATGAGCAGTTCTTC. As protein: CASMEGARNEQFF.

The chain combines TRBV3-1 with TRBJ1-1, with D unresolved. V dropped 4 bases and J dropped 4 bases, with 13 bases sitting between them. Germline CDR1 and CDR2: LGHDT and YNNKEL (reference sequence). This CDR3 comprises 14 residues. As DNA, the CDR3 is TGTGCCAGCAGCCCCTTACCGGGGAGCACTGAAGCTTTCTTT. Protein: CASSPLPGSTEAFF.

In this sample, this clonotype turned up many times. This chain links TRBV2 with TRBJ2-1; D may be TRBD1 or TRBD2 (5 bases each). The CDR3 has 13 residues. Germline values: CDR1 SNHLY, CDR2 FYNNEI. With 2 bases removed from V and 6 bases from J, the gap between germline ends came to 8 bases. The CDR3 spells CASSERGVNEQFF. CDR3 in DNA: TGTGCCAGCAGTGAACGAGGGGTCAATGAGCAGTTCTTC.

This rearrangement joins TRBV5-1 to TRBJ1-1, with D possibly being TRBD1 (6 bases). This CDR3 is built from 14 residues. Per germline, CDR1 SGHRS and CDR2 YFSETQ. The V end lost 0 bases, the J end lost 8 bases, and 14 bases lay between the germline ends. CDR3 coding DNA: TGCGCCAGCAGCTTGGGTACAGGGTCGGTGGAAGCTTTCTTT. Its protein is CASSLGTGSVEAFF.

This clonotype came up a few times. This chain uses TRBV20-1 with TRBJ1-1, with TRBD1 matching over 8 bases. Germline-derived CDR1 and CDR2 are DFQATT and SNEGSKA (reference sequence). V was clipped by 2 bases and J by 5 bases; unmatched bases: 4. The CDR3 consists of 13 residues. CDR3 loop: CSARQGAETEAFF. The CDR3 DNA sequence: TGCAGTGCTAGACAGGGGGCAGAGACTGAAGCTTTCTTT.

This clonotype was detected a few times. The rearrangement joins TRBV5-1 to TRBJ2-1, with TRBD2 matching 11 bases. This CDR3 is 21 amino acids long. The germline CDR1 and CDR2 sequences are SGHRS and YFSETQ. Trimming removed 2 bases from V and 5 bases from J; junction bases left unmatched: 21. CDR3 DNA sequence: TGCGCCAGCAGCTTTGACCCCCTTGGCTTTGCTAGCGGGAGGATCAACAATGAGCAGTTCTTC. Residues: CASSFDPLGFASGRINNEQFF.

The rearrangement uses TRBV14 and TRBJ1-2; 8 bases map to TRBD1. CDR3 size: 15 residues. CDR1 and CDR2 (germline): SGHDN, FVKESK. After removal of 1 base from V and 3 bases from J, the junction contained 4 bases not matched to a gene. CDR3 sequence: CASSQVRGQDYGYTF. The CDR3, as DNA: TGTGCCAGCAGCCAAGTAAGGGGACAGGACTATGGCTACACCTTC.

This clonotype showed up just a few times. The chain is built from TRBV6-1 and TRBJ1-6; no reliable D call. This CDR3 has 14 residues. In germline, CDR1 is MNHNS, CDR2 SASEGT. V was clipped by 6 bases and J by 6 bases, with 12 bases between them. DNA for the CDR3: TGTGCCAGCAGGGACGGAGGGCTTAATTCACCCCTCCACTTT. Translated, it gives CASRDGGLNSPLHF.